The sequence of this T cell receptor (beta chain) was determined in a study of shared clonotypes between healthy human individuals. Study context: The donor pool was made up of two women and a few men aged 18 to 49. Every donor yielded three CD4 naive, three CD4 memory, two CD8 naive and one CD8 memory plate.

Comment on this clone: Its antigen is still unknown. Other DNA sequences in this specimen translate into the identical CDR3.

The germline V gene encodes CDR1 MNHEY and CDR2 SMNVEV (reference sequence). The V segment lost 0 bases and the J segment 4 bases; nucleotides outside the gene matches: 2. The CDR3 consists of 14 residues. Findings and limits, study-wide: A small donor pool kept down the genetic and exposure-history diversity that was represented.

Sorted-subset replicate PCR reactions were performed with about 190 ng DNA, corresponding to about 32,000 T cell genomes. Sequencing was performed with immunoSEQ multiplex PCR; in TCRdb, only in-frame clones are kept and a portion is missing. The table records roughly 2,300,000 clones, 85% to 95% of them present only once. Sequencing was done on a sample of naive CD4+ T cells from PBMCs. Subset in this sample: CD45RA+ positively selected. This sequence was found in a young man in good health. Some clones in this sample may be carry-over from other donors' samples. This sequence joins TRBV27 and TRBJ1-1, with 7 nucleotides matching TRBD1. This CDR3 reads CASSLSGGGTEAFF. CDR3 bases: TGTGCCAGCAGTTTATCAGGGGGCGGCACTGAAGCTTTCTTT.